The next 9 T cell receptor beta chains were all read from a single sample in a study of T-cell memory formation after mild COVID-19. TCRdb re-called the 5' RACE reads with MiXCR, one entry per CDR3 protein. Here the sample spans 250,000 to 300,000 distinct CDR3 sequences, around 15% being singletons. Source material: PBMCs or a T cell subset sorted from them (not recorded which). Every receptor here comes from a man aged 18 to 30 who had mild COVID-19 (a few samples of this study predate the infection). Cell type and time point are not known.

This clonotype was counted between two and nine times. The gene calls are TRBV7-2 and TRBJ2-1; D gene unclear. In germline, CDR1 is SGHTA, CDR2 FQGNSA. Deletions cut 4 bases from V and 0 bases from J, with 13 bases between. CDR3 size: 16 residues. Here the CDR3 DNA reads TGTGCCAGCAGCTCCAACAGTGTTAGCTCCTACAATGAGCAGTTCTTC. Encoded protein: CASSSNSVSSYNEQFF.

This clonotype was seen a handful of times. The gene calls are TRBV12-3 or TRBV12-4 and TRBJ1-2, with D maybe TRBD1 (6 bases). The CDR3 loop spans 14 amino acids. The ends were cut back, 1 base at V and 4 bases at J, with 10 bases in the middle. The chain's CDR3 is CASSLDRDTYGYTF. For the CDR3, the DNA is TGTGCCAGCAGTTTAGACAGGGATACCTATGGCTACACCTTC.

V gene TRBV7-9 combines with J gene TRBJ1-4; 7 positions agree with TRBD1. Germline CDR1 reads SEHNR; CDR2 reads FQNEAQ (reference sequence). J gave up 8 bases and V 5 bases, and 11 bases lay outside the gene matches. The CDR3 sequence is 15 residues long. Written as DNA, the CDR3 is TGTGCCAGCAGCCTCTCGGGACAGCTGGGGGAAAAACTGTTTTTT. Translating gives CASSLSGQLGEKLFF.

Note on this clonotype: A much larger clone is a single base away; this may be a read error. V gene TRBV29-1 combines with J gene TRBJ2-3; D gene uncertain. The CDR3 has 15 amino acids. The ends were cut back, 4 bases at V and 5 bases at J, with 19 bases in the middle. The germline CDR1 and CDR2 sequences are SQVTM and ANQGSEA. The CDR3: CSVGALILGGDTQYF. In DNA form, the CDR3 reads TGCAGCGTTGGTGCCCTGATCTTGGGCGGAGATACGCAGTATTTT.

Only a few counts were recorded for this clonotype. The genes are TRBV30 and TRBJ2-5; possibly TRBD1 for D (5 bases). Trimming pared 1 base from V and 1 base from J, leaving 19 bases between. In germline, CDR1 is GTSNPN, CDR2 SVGIG (reference sequence). This CDR3 region has 17 residues. CDR3 nucleotide sequence: TGTGCCTGGAGTGACCCGCCCTGGCCAGGGATCCAAGAGACCCAGTACTTC. Amino acids: CAWSDPPWPGIQETQYF.

This clonotype was picked up many times. An end of the junction does not agree with germline; a read error may underlie this. J is TRBJ2-5 and V is TRBV7-9; D uncertain. Germline CDR1 and CDR2: SEHNR and FQNEAQ (reference sequence). The CDR3 consists of 14 residues. CDR3 residues: CASTSSEDQETQYF. The CDR3 region has the DNA TGTGCCAGTACGTCGTCGGAAGACCAGGAGACCCAGTACTTC. The full variable domain, in which reference TRBV7-9 and TRBJ2-5 provide the parts outside the CDR3, is DTGVSQNPRHKITKRGQNVTFRCDPISEHNRLYWYRQTLGQGPEFLTYFQNEAQLEKSRLLSDRFSAERPKGSFSTLEIQRTEQGDSAMYLCASTSSEDQETQYFGPGTRLLVL.

The chain is built from TRBV27 and TRBJ2-7; tentative D call: TRBD1 (6 bases). CDR3 length: 14 amino acids. Trimming cost V 6 bases and J 4 bases, with 16 bases left between them. Germline lookup yields CDR1 MNHEY and CDR2 SMNVEV (reference sequence). CDR3 nucleotide sequence: TGTGCCAGCAGGTCTCACAGGGCCGCTTACGAGCAGTACTTC. Residues: CASRSHRAAYEQYF.

This clonotype was observed a few times. This sequence joins TRBV28 and TRBJ2-2; 8 bases are a match to TRBD1. Germline V gene data show CDR1 as MDHEN and CDR2 as SYDVKM. With 8 bases clipped from V and 6 bases from J, the junction kept 8 bases outside the gene matches. The CDR3 extends over 14 amino acids. Here the CDR3 DNA reads TGTGCCAGCCTCCAGACAGGGGCGGCCGGGGAGCTGTTTTTT. Translating it yields CASLQTGAAGELFF.

This clonotype was seen only a few times. The chain's CDR3 is CASSLGLAGATEQFF. In nucleotides, the CDR3 is TGTGCCAGCAGCCTGGGACTAGCGGGGGCTACAGAGCAGTTCTTC. V is TRBV11-2 and J is TRBJ2-1; 14 bases are shared with TRBD2. The germline V gene encodes CDR1 SGHAT and CDR2 FQNNGV. After removal of 5 bases from V and 10 bases from J, the junction contained 7 bases not matched to a gene. This CDR3 is built from 15 residues.